The sequence of this TCR beta chain was determined in a study of blood T cells in healthy people across ages. Study-wide points: The fall in TCR beta diversity per million T cells was roughly linear with age. Diversity of TCR beta correlated strongly with naive T cell percentage.

A J-beta primer mix and a sample-barcoded 5' primer were used in a second PCR of about 7 to 12 cycles. TCRdb used MiXCR to reprocess the 5' RACE reads, holding one entry per CDR3 protein. This table has about 900,000 distinct CDR3 sequences, 45% to 50% appearing once. For this clonotype: Its specificity is not known.

The junction had 8 bases not matched to a gene; V was cut back by 2 bases and J by 4 bases. This CDR3 is built from 16 residues. Germline values: CDR1 LGHDT, CDR2 YNNKEL (reference sequence). The individuals who served as donors were healthy Caucasians living in Russia, aged about 6 to 100. Total RNA, at least 6 micrograms per sample, was extracted from PBMCs. The receptor was isolated from a man younger than 40 in good health. The V call is TRBV3-1, the J call TRBJ2-5; 9 nucleotides line up with TRBD2. The sample consisted of blood. The CDR3, as DNA: TGTGCCAGCAGCCAAAACTTTAAGCGGGGGGCAGAGACCCAGTACTTC. Encoded protein: CASSQNFKRGAETQYF.